This passage covers 30 T cell receptor beta chains from one sample sequenced in a study of blood T cells in healthy people across ages. A second PCR of 7 to 11 cycles used a sample-barcoded 5' primer and a J-beta primer mix. TCRdb processed the 5' RACE reads anew with MiXCR; each CDR3 protein has one entry. This sample has around 1.7 million distinct CDR3 sequences, with 28% found just once. Sequences were obtained from blood. These receptors originate from a woman aged 25 to 45 in good health.

In regard to this clonotype: At one end the junction does not follow the germline gene, possibly because of a read error. The chain recombines TRBV9 with TRBJ2-3; D remains unclear. The CDR3 extends over 15 amino acids. The germline CDR1 and CDR2 sequences are SGDLS and YYNGEE. CDR3: CASSVFVLPTHTQYF. The CDR3 DNA sequence: TGTGCCAGCAGCGTATTTGTCCTCCCCACACATACGCAGTATTTT.

This clonotype appeared a single time. At one end, the junction sequence differs from germline, possibly due to a read error. This chain connects TRBV6-6 to TRBJ2-4; D is unclear. The DNA end lines up better with TRBJ2-7; the J call may be wrong. CDR3 length equals 16 residues. In germline, CDR1 is MNHNY, CDR2 SVGAGI (reference sequence). CDR3 DNA: TGCGCCAGCACTTCGATCGGTTTGGTATTCTCCTACGAGCAGTACTTC. Amino acids: CASTSIGLVFSYEQYF.

This chain joins TRBV15 and TRBJ2-2; 7 nucleotides align to TRBD1. V trimming: 2 bases; J trimming: 1 base; junction bases outside the gene matches: 4. CDR3 size: 16 residues. Germline CDR1 LNHNV, CDR2 YYDKDF (reference sequence). In DNA, the CDR3 is TGTGCCACCAGCAGAAAAGGACAGGTGAACACCGGGGAGCTGTTTTTT. It encodes CATSRKGQVNTGELFF. Together with reference TRBV15 and TRBJ2-2, the CDR3 gives the full variable domain: DAMVIQNPRYQVTQFGKPVTLSCSQTLNHNVMYWYQQKSSQAPKLLFHYYDKDFNNEADTPDNFQSRRPNTSFCFLDIRSPGLGDTAMYLCATSRKGQVNTGELFFGEGSRLTVL.

V gene TRBV12-5 combines with J gene TRBJ2-1; perhaps TRBD2 as D (6 bases). The CDR3 spans 14 residues. Germline V gene sequence: CDR1 LGHNT, CDR2 FRNRAP. V lost 5 bases to trimming and J lost 3 bases, with 11 bases between them. The chain's CDR3 is CASGPGTLYNEQFF. In DNA form, the CDR3 reads TGTGCTAGTGGTCCCGGGACTCTCTACAATGAGCAGTTCTTC.

J is TRBJ2-3 and V is TRBV18, with 7 nucleotides matching TRBD1. With 1 base clipped from V and 6 bases from J, the junction kept 7 bases outside the gene matches. The germline CDR1 and CDR2 sequences are KGHSH and LQKENI. This CDR3 has 15 residues. CDR3 DNA sequence: TGTGCCAGCTCACCACAAGTGGGACAGAGGGATACGCAGTATTTT. Amino acids: CASSPQVGQRDTQYF.

This clonotype was seen at least ten times. J is TRBJ2-7 and V is TRBV12-3 or TRBV12-4, with D unclear. The CDR3 runs to 13 residues. Trimming removed 6 bases at V and 3 bases at J, with 12 bases between. The CDR3 region is CASSLALRYEQYF. CDR3 DNA: TGTGCCAGCAGCTTGGCCCTCCGCTACGAGCAGTACTTC.

This clonotype was seen ten or more times. The rearrangement uses TRBV12-3 or TRBV12-4 and TRBJ2-3; 14 nucleotides agree with TRBD2. CDR3 length: 20 amino acids. The ends lost 3 bases at V and 2 bases at J; junction bases unmatched: 13. DNA for the CDR3: TGTGCCAGCAGTTTCGGACTAGCGGGAGGTGATTCGGTGTCCACAGATACGCAGTATTTT. Translation gives CASSFGLAGGDSVSTDTQYF.

This clonotype was detected only a few times. The chain is built from TRBV6-5 and TRBJ1-5; TRBD1 agrees at 12 bases. V gave up 6 bases and J gave up 7 bases; unmatched junction bases: 7. The CDR3 is made up of 15 amino acids. From germline, CDR1 is MNHEY and CDR2 SVGAGI. This chain's CDR3 is CASRRDRGPEQPQHF. The CDR3 DNA follows: TGTGCCAGCAGAAGGGACAGGGGGCCAGAGCAGCCCCAGCATTTT.

This clonotype was found many times. The rearrangement links TRBV9 to TRBJ2-5, with 8 nucleotides matching TRBD1. The germline gives CDR1 SGDLS, CDR2 YYNGEE. The trim removed 4 bases at V and 1 base at J, leaving 12 bases unmatched. The CDR3 is 17 amino acids. DNA of the CDR3: TGTGCCAGCAGCCCTCTGACAGGGGCGATCTCCCAAGAGACCCAGTACTTC. It codes for CASSPLTGAISQETQYF.

The CDR3 loop is CASSLDPADSYNEQYF. The CDR3 DNA sequence: TGCGCCAGCAGCTTGGATCCAGCCGACTCCTACAATGAGCAGTACTTC. The J gene is TRBJ2-1, the V gene TRBV5-1; D is unresolved. The tail of the sequence fits TRBJ2-7 better, so the J call may be wrong. This CDR3 is built from 16 residues. Germline CDR1 and CDR2: SGHRS and YFSETQ.

This chain joins TRBV5-1 and TRBJ2-1, with a possible D match to TRBD1 (5 bases). The DNA end is a closer match to TRBJ2-7, so the J assignment may be wrong. This CDR3 contains 14 residues. Germline V lookup: CDR1 SGHRS, CDR2 YFSETQ. The CDR3 sequence is CASSFTQGYNEQYF. CDR3 sequence (DNA): TGCGCCAGCAGCTTCACGCAGGGCTACAATGAGCAGTACTTC.

About this clonotype: A single base is all that separates this from a far larger clone, so a read error is likely. The J gene is TRBJ2-5, the V gene TRBV18; TRBD1 or TRBD2 may be the D gene (5 bases each). Matching the DNA end better, TRBJ2-1 makes the J call doubtful. CDR3 length: 13 residues. CDR1 is KGHSH and CDR2 is LQKENI in the germline V gene. CDR3 in DNA: TGTGCCAGCTCCCCGGGGACCCAAGAGACCCAGTTCTTC. Protein product: CASSPGTQETQFF.

This clonotype was recorded at least ten times. The rearrangement joins TRBV29-1 to TRBJ2-5, with TRBD1 as a possible D gene (5 bases). From germline, CDR1 is SQVTM and CDR2 ANQGSEA. The CDR3 has 11 residues. Trimming left V 8 bases short and J 9 bases short, with 16 bases between. Here the CDR3 reads CSSGLQGAQYF. CDR3 DNA: TGCAGCTCCGGCCTCCAAGGGGCCCAGTACTTC.

The V and J genes are TRBV28 and TRBJ2-7; the D gene could be TRBD1 or TRBD2 (5 bases each). The germline gives CDR1 MDHEN, CDR2 SYDVKM. Trimming shortened V by 6 bases and J by 3 bases, and 15 bases separated the two germline ends. The CDR3 consists of 14 residues. This chain's CDR3 is CASRYRDGYYEQYF. In DNA, the CDR3 is TGTGCCAGCAGGTACCGGGACGGTTACTACGAGCAGTACTTC.

The V call is TRBV19, the J call TRBJ2-1, with D maybe TRBD1 (6 bases). The CDR3 sequence is 16 residues long. The germline V gene has CDR1 LNHDA and CDR2 SQIVND (reference sequence). The V end lost 1 base, the J end lost 4 bases, and 14 bases lay between the germline ends. The CDR3 nucleotides are TGTGCCAGTAGTATAGGACAGGAGTTCTTTTACAATGAGCAGTTCTTC. Translating it yields CASSIGQEFFYNEQFF.

The CDR3 spells CASSPPGRVEGYTF. CDR3 coding DNA: TGTGCCAGCTCACCACCGGGCAGGGTAGAAGGCTACACCTTC. The V gene is TRBV18, the J gene TRBJ1-2; tentatively, D is TRBD1 (5 bases). The V end was cut by 0 bases, the J end by 8 bases, with 13 bases between. Germline V gene data show CDR1 as KGHSH and CDR2 as LQKENI. There are 14 residues in the CDR3.

V is TRBV11-2 and J is TRBJ2-3, with TRBD2 matching 7 bases. Germline V lookup: CDR1 SGHAT, CDR2 FQNNGV. The CDR3 totals 14 residues. V trimming: 2 bases; J trimming: 4 bases; junction bases outside the gene matches: 3. The CDR3 nucleotides read TGTGCCAGCAGCTTATACAGCGGGGCAGATACGCAGTATTTT. Translation gives CASSLYSGADTQYF.

V gene TRBV13 combines with J gene TRBJ2-4; possibly TRBD1 for D (5 bases). The V gene lost 5 bases and the J gene lost 7 bases, with 15 bases spanning the gap. The germline V gene has CDR1 PRHDT and CDR2 FYEKMQ (reference sequence). The CDR3 is 14 residues long. CDR3 in DNA: TGTGCCAGCAGCGACAGTAGGGGATATAACATTCAGTACTTC. Its translation: CASSDSRGYNIQYF.

This clonotype was recorded once. CDR3 residues: CSGLTWEEGNTEAFF. The CDR3 DNA follows: TGCAGCGGTCTGACCTGGGAGGAAGGGAACACTGAAGCTTTCTTT. V gene TRBV29-1 combines with J gene TRBJ1-1; D remains ambiguous. The CDR3 has 15 residues. V lost 7 bases and J lost 1, with 19 bases in between. Germline V gives CDR1 SQVTM, CDR2 ANQGSEA. The complete variable domain, with remaining parts taken from reference TRBV29-1 and TRBJ1-1, reads SAVISQKPSRDICQRGTSLTIQCQVDSQVTMMFWYRQQPGQSLTLIATANQGSEATYESGFVIDKFPISRPNLTFSTLTVSNMSPEDSSIYLCSGLTWEEGNTEAFFGQGTRLTVV.

On this clonotype itself: A much more abundant neighbour one base away suggests this may be a read error. This chain joins TRBV5-5 and TRBJ2-7, with D tentatively TRBD1 (5 bases). The J call may be in error: the DNA end matches TRBJ2-5 better. The CDR3 contains 14 residues. CDR1 and CDR2 (germline): SGHKS, YYEKEE (reference sequence). The CDR3 DNA reads TGTGCCAGCAGCTTAGAAGGGGTACGACAGACCCAGTACTTC. It yields the protein CASSLEGVRQTQYF.

This clonotype was found a few times. The CDR3 coding sequence is TGTGCCAGCAGTTACTCCGTCACTGCGTCGGGAGCTTTCTTT. This encodes CASSYSVTASGAFF. The chain combines TRBV6-5 with TRBJ1-1; D is unclear. The V gene's germline CDR1 is MNHEY and CDR2 SVGAGI. This CDR3 spans 14 amino acids. V was clipped by 0 bases and J by 10 bases, with 15 bases between them.

This clonotype turned up a few times. The V call is TRBV2, the J call TRBJ2-1, with 9 nucleotides matching TRBD1. With 11 bases clipped from V and 0 bases from J, the junction kept 14 bases outside the gene matches. The CDR3 covers 17 residues. Germline CDR1 and CDR2: SNHLY and FYNNEI. CDR3 protein: CARQGGELGSSYNEQFF. The CDR3 DNA reads TGTGCCCGACAGGGGGGCGAGCTCGGGAGCTCCTACAATGAGCAGTTCTTC.

The chain uses TRBV20-1 and TRBJ2-1; D unclear. Trimming took 5 bases from V and 4 from J, leaving 24 bases between them. This CDR3 has 17 amino acids. CDR1 and CDR2 (germline): DFQATT, SNEGSKA (reference sequence). The CDR3 protein is CSAGEPGWVAGYNEQFF. In DNA form, the CDR3 reads TGCAGTGCTGGGGAACCGGGTTGGGTAGCCGGGTACAATGAGCAGTTCTTC.

This sequence joins TRBV20-1 and TRBJ1-2, with 7 bases aligning to TRBD1. CDR1 and CDR2 (germline): DFQATT, SNEGSKA (reference sequence). J was trimmed by 2 bases and V by 5 bases; bases with no gene match: 5. The length of the CDR3 is 13 residues. Here the CDR3 reads CSAPRGQNYGYTF. DNA for the CDR3: TGCAGTGCTCCTCGGGGACAGAACTATGGCTACACCTTC.

This clonotype appeared many times. The V call is TRBV5-5, the J call TRBJ1-2, with 9 bases fitting TRBD1. Germline lookup yields CDR1 SGHKS and CDR2 YYEKEE (reference sequence). This CDR3 has 14 residues. The trim removed 4 bases at V and 2 bases at J, leaving 3 bases unmatched. CDR3 residues: CASSIGTGNYGYTF. Here the CDR3 DNA reads TGTGCCAGCAGCATAGGGACAGGGAACTATGGCTACACCTTC.

The table lists this clonotype with a count of one. This could be a read error, since a much larger clone is one nucleotide away. This rearrangement joins TRBV20-1 to TRBJ2-3; D not resolved. Germline lookup yields CDR1 DFQATT and CDR2 SNEGSKA (reference sequence). This CDR3 has 14 residues. The DNA of the CDR3 is TGCGGTGCTCCCCGGAGTAGATTCACAGATACGCAGTATTTT. It codes for CGAPRSRFTDTQYF.

The sample holds a few counts of this clonotype. The chain uses TRBV7-9 and TRBJ1-2, with D perhaps matching TRBD1 (6 bases). The CDR3 has 14 residues. Germline CDR1 SEHNR, CDR2 FQNEAQ (reference sequence). The V end was cut by 5 bases, the J end by 4 bases, with 14 bases between. The CDR3 here is CASSQTGGPYGYTF. The CDR3 coding sequence is TGTGCCAGCAGCCAGACGGGGGGGCCCTATGGCTACACCTTC.

The count of this clonotype is one. One junction end does not reproduce the germline sequence, and a read error may be involved. This chain joins TRBV12-3 or TRBV12-4 and TRBJ2-3; D might be TRBD1 (6 bases). CDR3 length: 14 residues. As DNA, the CDR3 is TGTGCCAGCAGTGACCCGACAGGTTTGGATACGCAGGATTTT. Residues: CASSDPTGLDTQDF.

The gene calls are TRBV7-2 and TRBJ2-7; no clear D gene. Germline loops: CDR1 SGHTA, CDR2 FQGNSA. V was trimmed by 0 bases and J by 1 base, leaving 10 bases between them. The CDR3 loop spans 15 amino acids. The CDR3 here is CASSLASTGSYEQYF. The CDR3 nucleotides are TGTGCCAGCAGCTTAGCGTCAACGGGTTCCTACGAGCAGTACTTC.

This clonotype was picked up many times. The chain employs TRBV9 and TRBJ2-5; 7 nucleotides align to TRBD2. The junction had 3 bases not matched to a gene; V was cut back by 0 bases and J by 4 bases. CDR3 length: 14 residues. Germline V gene sequence: CDR1 SGDLS, CDR2 YYNGEE. CDR3 DNA sequence: TGTGCCAGCAGCGTAGCGTCTAGCGGAGAGACCCAGTACTTC. This sequence encodes CASSVASSGETQYF.